These T cell receptor beta chains were read from a single sample in a study of T cell responses to AZD1222 COVID-19 vaccine. Measured with immunoSEQ multiplex PCR; TCRdb has only the in-frame clones, and not every one. The table lists about 34,000 clones, approximately 78% of them singletons, with about 4% in the top ten. Sequences were derived from peripheral blood, sampled 28 days after the second AZD1222 dose. Every receptor here comes from an adult who received the AZD1222 COVID-19 vaccine. CDR3s include the opening cysteine and the closing phenylalanine or tryptophan. Each record gives: D gene, V gene, J gene, clone size, CDR3 protein, CDR3 DNA. D genes are given only for firm matches. A clone size is listed for some rows: how often the clone was seen (once, few, many), or a class if it is expanded.

D: TRBD2; V: TRBV11-3; J: TRBJ2-4; size: few; CDR3: CASSFPKERDMGIQYF; DNA: TGTGCCAGCAGCTTCCCTAAGGAGCGGGATATGGGCATTCAGTACTTC
D: -; V: TRBV6-2/TRBV6-3; J: TRBJ2-2; size: few; CDR3: CASSYLKGPVRSGELFF; DNA: TGTGCCAGCAGTTACCTAAAGGGACCGGTTCGGTCCGGGGAGCTGTTTTTT
D: -; V: TRBV3-1/TRBV3-2; J: TRBJ2-1; size: -; CDR3: CASSPYKGSSYNEQFF; DNA: TGTGCCAGCAGCCCCTATAAAGGAAGCTCCTACAATGAGCAGTTCTTC
D: -; V: TRBV6-5; J: TRBJ1-1; size: -; CDR3: CASSYSYGANTEAFF; DNA: TGTGCCAGCAGTTACTCGTACGGAGCTAATACTGAAGCTTTCTTT
D: -; V: TRBV3-1/TRBV3-2; J: TRBJ2-6; size: -; CDR3: CASRDSSSGANVLTF; DNA: TGTGCCAGCAGGGACAGCAGCTCTGGGGCCAACGTCCTGACTTTC
D: TRBD1; V: TRBV12-3/TRBV12-4; J: TRBJ1-5; size: -; CDR3: CASSLGQGRPQHF; DNA: TGTGCCAGCAGTTTAGGACAGGGGAGGCCCCAGCATTTT
D: -; V: TRBV7-9; J: TRBJ2-3; size: -; CDR3: CASSLALRETDTQYF; DNA: TGTGCCAGCAGCTTAGCGCTGAGGGAAACAGATACGCAGTATTTT
D: TRBD2; V: TRBV4-2; J: TRBJ2-5; size: -; CDR3: CASSQELAGGGQETQYF; DNA: TGTGCCAGCAGCCAAGAGCTAGCGGGAGGTGGGCAAGAGACCCAGTACTTC
D: TRBD1; V: TRBV27; J: TRBJ1-5; size: -; CDR3: CASSLLQGGQPQHF; DNA: TGTGCCAGCAGTTTACTACAGGGGGGTCAGCCCCAGCATTTT
D: -; V: TRBV7-2; J: TRBJ2-1; size: once; CDR3: CASSLLRGRDEQFF; DNA: TGTGCCAGCAGCTTACTTCGGGGGCGAGATGAGCAGTTCTTC
D: -; V: TRBV6-5; J: TRBJ2-2; size: -; CDR3: CASSYSGLNTGELFF; DNA: TGTGCCAGCAGTTATTCGGGACTGAACACCGGGGAGCTGTTTTTT
D: -; V: TRBV3-1/TRBV3-2; J: TRBJ2-1; size: -; CDR3: CASSQDGIERRFF; DNA: TGTGCCAGCAGCCAAGATGGCATAGAGCGCCGGTTCTTC
D: -; V: TRBV6-1; J: TRBJ2-5; size: -; CDR3: CASSEGHLGAQYF; DNA: TGTGCCAGCAGTGAGGGACACCTGGGGGCCCAGTACTTC
D: -; V: TRBV19; J: TRBJ1-2; size: -; CDR3: CASSIVGGSYGYTF; DNA: TGTGCCAGTAGTATTGTAGGGGGGAGCTATGGCTACACCTTC
D: TRBD1; V: TRBV18; J: TRBJ1-2; size: -; CDR3: CASSEDRGYGYTF; DNA: TGTGCCAGCTCGGAGGACAGGGGCTATGGCTACACCTTC
D: -; V: TRBV25-1; J: TRBJ1-2; size: -; CDR3: CAGCTDLNNYGYTF; DNA: TGTGCCGGATGCACGGACCTTAATAACTATGGCTACACCTTC
D: -; V: TRBV19; J: TRBJ1-2; size: -; CDR3: CASGGGSDYGYTF; DNA: TGTGCCAGCGGAGGGGGGTCTGACTATGGCTACACCTTC
D: -; V: TRBV10-3; J: TRBJ2-2; size: few; CDR3: CAISVDRTYTGELFF; DNA: TGTGCCATCAGTGTCGACAGGACCTACACCGGGGAGCTGTTTTTT
D: -; V: TRBV9; J: TRBJ2-1; size: once; CDR3: CASSPRSGSSYNEQFF; DNA: TGTGCCAGCAGCCCGAGATCTGGGAGCTCCTACAATGAGCAGTTCTTC
D: -; V: TRBV21-1; J: TRBJ2-4; size: few; CDR3: CASSKGGPAKNIQCF; DNA: TGTGCCAGCAGCAAAGGAGGACCGGCAAAAAACATTCAGTGCTTC
D: -; V: TRBV19; J: TRBJ1-5; size: -; CDR3: CASSIVGGSNQPQHF; DNA: TGTGCCAGTAGTATAGTAGGGGGAAGCAATCAGCCCCAGCATTTT
D: -; V: TRBV5-6; J: TRBJ2-2; size: -; CDR3: CASSLTIGGPNTGELFF; DNA: TGTGCCAGCAGCTTGACTATTGGGGGCCCGAACACCGGGGAGCTGTTTTTT
D: -; V: TRBV6-5; J: TRBJ2-3; size: -; CDR3: CASSYSEREVGDTQYF; DNA: TGTGCCAGCAGTTACTCCGAGAGGGAGGTGGGGGATACGCAGTATTTT
D: -; V: TRBV13; J: TRBJ1-1; size: -; CDR3: CASSLSLNTEAFF; DNA: TGTGCCAGCAGCTTAAGTCTGAACACTGAAGCTTTCTTT
D: -; V: TRBV6-5; J: TRBJ2-3; size: -; CDR3: CASSYSRQGGDTQYF; DNA: TGTGCCAGCAGTTACTCGAGGCAGGGAGGAGATACGCAGTATTTT
D: -; V: TRBV4-2; J: TRBJ2-3; size: -; CDR3: CASSQDEGPAPDTQYF; DNA: TGTGCCAGCAGCCAAGACGAAGGTCCTGCCCCAGATACGCAGTATTTT
D: TRBD2; V: TRBV5-4; J: TRBJ2-1; size: -; CDR3: CASSQSGGAGNEQFF; DNA: TGTGCCAGCAGCCAAAGCGGGGGGGCCGGGAATGAGCAGTTCTTC
D: TRBD2; V: TRBV7-6; J: TRBJ2-7; size: -; CDR3: CASSLVAGGRGEQYF; DNA: TGTGCCAGCAGCTTAGTGGCGGGGGGGCGAGGGGAGCAGTACTTC
D: -; V: TRBV13; J: TRBJ2-7; size: few; CDR3: CASSESTEIYEQYF; DNA: TGTGCCAGCAGCGAATCGACAGAAATCTACGAGCAGTACTTC
D: -; V: TRBV5-6; J: TRBJ2-5; size: medium-sized; CDR3: CASSSTVQETQYF; DNA: TGTGCCAGCAGCTCGACAGTCCAAGAGACCCAGTACTTC
D: -; V: TRBV3-1/TRBV3-2; J: TRBJ2-2; size: once; CDR3: CASSPSNTGELFF; DNA: TGTGCCAGCAGCCCCTCGAACACCGGGGAGCTGTTTTTT
D: TRBD2; V: TRBV4-3; J: TRBJ2-2; size: -; CDR3: CASSPLAGGTGELFF; DNA: TGCGCCAGCAGCCCCCTTGCGGGGGGCACCGGGGAGCTGTTTTTT
D: -; V: TRBV19; J: TRBJ1-5; size: -; CDR3: CASSTGPPVWESSQHF; DNA: TGTGCCAGTAGTACCGGTCCACCAGTCTGGGAATCGTCCCAGCATTTT
D: -; V: TRBV5-6; J: TRBJ1-5; size: -; CDR3: CASSLAISRSNQPQHF; DNA: TGTGCCAGCAGCTTGGCTATCTCGAGGAGCAATCAGCCCCAGCATTTT
D: TRBD1; V: TRBV10-3; J: TRBJ1-5; size: -; CDR3: CAIRAGTGASQPQHF; DNA: TGTGCCATCAGGGCCGGGACAGGGGCCAGTCAGCCCCAGCATTTT
D: TRBD2; V: TRBV11-2; J: TRBJ2-1; size: -; CDR3: CASSPRNSGRSNNEQFF; DNA: TGTGCCAGCAGCCCACGCAATAGCGGGAGGTCGAACAATGAGCAGTTCTTC
D: -; V: TRBV7-3; J: TRBJ1-2; size: -; CDR3: CASSVAGNYGYTF; DNA: TGTGCCAGCAGCGTGGCAGGGAACTATGGCTACACCTTC
D: -; V: TRBV25-1; J: TRBJ2-5; size: -; CDR3: CASSESPGATVKTQYF; DNA: TGTGCCAGCAGTGAATCCCCAGGGGCGACTGTTAAGACCCAGTACTTC
D: -; V: TRBV9; J: TRBJ1-2; size: -; CDR3: CASSVDPVLSGYTF; DNA: TGTGCCAGCAGCGTAGACCCAGTACTATCTGGCTACACCTTC
D: -; V: TRBV23-1; J: TRBJ1-3; size: few; CDR3: CASSQPLTLF; DNA: TGCGCCAGCAGTCAACCCTTGACCCTTTTT
D: -; V: TRBV24-1; J: TRBJ2-5; size: -; CDR3: CATSLGGRQETQYF; DNA: TGTGCCACCAGCCTGGGGGGCAGGCAAGAGACCCAGTACTTC
D: -; V: TRBV29-1; J: TRBJ1-4; size: -; CDR3: CSALQGHPTNEKLFF; DNA: TGCAGCGCCCTCCAGGGACACCCAACTAATGAAAAACTGTTTTTT
D: TRBD2; V: TRBV5-4; J: TRBJ2-1; size: -; CDR3: CASSRDYRGEQFF; DNA: TGTGCCAGCAGCCGGGACTACCGGGGTGAGCAGTTCTTC
D: -; V: TRBV11-2; J: TRBJ2-4; size: few; CDR3: CASSKDPGTKNIQYF; DNA: TGTGCCAGCAGCAAAGACCCAGGGACCAAAAACATTCAGTACTTC
D: -; V: TRBV6-5; J: TRBJ2-3; size: -; CDR3: CASTYSTDTQYF; DNA: TGTGCCAGCACCTACAGCACAGATACGCAGTATTTT
D: TRBD1; V: TRBV19; J: TRBJ2-3; size: -; CDR3: CASSIGGTGSDTQYF; DNA: TGTGCCAGTAGTATAGGAGGGACAGGGTCAGATACGCAGTATTTT
D: TRBD1; V: TRBV5-1; J: TRBJ1-3; size: -; CDR3: CASSLAGTVGRNTIYF; DNA: TGCGCCAGCAGCTTAGCCGGGACAGTCGGGCGAAACACCATATATTTT
D: TRBD1; V: TRBV6-5; J: TRBJ1-2; size: -; CDR3: CASSYSTGLDIYGYTF; DNA: TGTGCCAGCAGTTACTCGACAGGGCTGGATATCTATGGCTACACCTTC
D: TRBD2; V: TRBV4-3; J: TRBJ2-3; size: -; CDR3: CASSYSGRGTDTQYF; DNA: TGCGCCAGCAGCTACAGCGGGAGGGGCACAGATACGCAGTATTTT
D: TRBD1; V: TRBV2; J: TRBJ2-6; size: -; CDR3: CASIPLKTGTGANVLTF; DNA: TGTGCCAGCATCCCACTAAAGACAGGGACCGGGGCCAACGTCCTGACTTTC
D: -; V: TRBV2; J: TRBJ2-1; size: -; CDR3: CASVRDTSYNEQFF; DNA: TGTGCCAGCGTCAGGGATACCTCCTACAATGAGCAGTTCTTC
D: -; V: TRBV5-5; J: TRBJ1-3; size: -; CDR3: CASRAGISGNTIYF; DNA: TGTGCCAGCCGCGCGGGGATCTCTGGAAACACCATATATTTT
D: TRBD1; V: TRBV2; J: TRBJ2-6; size: -; CDR3: CASRDHRGPGANVLTF; DNA: TGTGCCAGCAGGGATCACAGGGGGCCAGGGGCCAACGTCCTGACTTTC
D: -; V: TRBV5-4; J: TRBJ1-1; size: -; CDR3: CASSLRVLGRTEAFF; DNA: TGTGCCAGCAGCTTGAGGGTGCTCGGTCGGACTGAAGCTTTCTTT
D: TRBD1; V: TRBV5-5; J: TRBJ1-2; size: few; CDR3: CASSPEGQGAVYGYTF; DNA: TGTGCCAGCAGCCCGGAAGGACAGGGGGCAGTCTATGGCTACACCTTC